These 28 T cell receptor beta chains share one sample of origin, sequenced in a study of PD-L1 blockade in urothelial cancer. Here immunoSEQ multiplex PCR was the method, and the copy in TCRdb shows in-frame clones only, minus some. This table has some 71,000 clones, roughly 91% appearing once. Sequenced here: PBMCs, sampled around atezolizumab (anti-PD-L1) treatment. These receptors were obtained from a man between 60 and 75 years old with urothelial cancer.

The chain is built from TRBV9 and TRBJ2-1, with D possibly being TRBD1 (5 bases). V was shortened by 3 bases and J by 3 bases, with 13 bases between the two germline ends. CDR3 length: 15 amino acids. Germline CDR1 reads SGDLS; CDR2 reads YYNGEE. CDR3 region: CASSAEDTGYNEQFF. Written as DNA, the CDR3 is TGTGCCAGCAGCGCCGAGGACACTGGCTACAATGAGCAGTTCTTC.

The genes are TRBV27 and TRBJ2-7; D possibly corresponds to TRBD2 (5 bases). Germline V gene sequence: CDR1 MNHEY, CDR2 SMNVEV (reference sequence). The CDR3 has 12 residues. Trimming stripped 2 bases from V and 4 bases from J, with 6 bases between. The CDR3 nucleotides are TGTGCCAGCAGTTTAACGGGGTACGAGCAGTACTTC. Protein product: CASSLTGYEQYF.

V is TRBV9 and J is TRBJ2-1, with D possibly matching TRBD2 (5 bases). Trimming shortened V by 1 base and J by 6 bases, and 11 bases separated the two germline ends. The CDR3 is made up of 14 amino acids. Per the germline V gene, CDR1 is SGDLS and CDR2 is YYNGEE. CDR3 residues: CASSVTSQSNEQFF. The CDR3 nucleotides read TGTGCCAGCAGCGTAACTAGTCAGAGCAATGAGCAGTTCTTC.

The chain uses TRBV9 and TRBJ1-5; no firm D call. Trimming pared 0 bases from V and 5 bases from J, leaving 9 bases between. This CDR3 has 14 residues. Per germline, CDR1 SGDLS and CDR2 YYNGEE. CDR3 sequence: CASSVEAGDQPQHF. For the CDR3, the DNA is TGTGCCAGCAGCGTAGAGGCAGGTGATCAGCCCCAGCATTTT.

The V call is TRBV9, the J call TRBJ1-2; D is undetermined. From germline, CDR1 is SGDLS and CDR2 YYNGEE. Trimming shortened V by 0 bases and J by 1 base, and 10 bases separated the two germline ends. CDR3 length: 15 residues. Written as DNA, the CDR3 is TGTGCCAGCAGCGTAGGTCGCGGGGATAACTATGGCTACACCTTC. It specifies CASSVGRGDNYGYTF.

The chain recombines TRBV27 with TRBJ1-5; D unclear. V shed 5 bases and J shed 7 bases, with 15 bases lying between them. Germline V lookup: CDR1 MNHEY, CDR2 SMNVEV (reference sequence). The CDR3 sequence is 14 residues long. The CDR3 reads CASSNLMAGQPQHF. The CDR3 region has the DNA TGTGCCAGCAGTAACCTTATGGCCGGGCAGCCCCAGCATTTT.

This clone was seen a handful of times. The rearrangement links TRBV2 to TRBJ2-1; no clear D. The CDR3 length is 14 residues. Germline CDR1 reads SNHLY; CDR2 reads FYNNEI. V dropped 4 bases and J dropped 1 base, with 8 bases sitting between them. Written as DNA, the CDR3 is TGTGCCAGCAGTGTCAGGATTTCCTACAATGAGCAGTTCTTC. Amino acids: CASSVRISYNEQFF.

The V and J genes are TRBV27 and TRBJ1-1, with 7 bases lining up with TRBD1. CDR1 MNHEY and CDR2 SMNVEV come from the germline V gene (reference sequence). The CDR3 has 15 residues. V dropped 5 bases and J dropped 0; count of bases not matched to a gene: 6. In DNA form, the CDR3 reads TGTGCCAGCAGTCAAGCCGGGACAGTGAACACTGAAGCTTTCTTT. As protein: CASSQAGTVNTEAFF.

J is TRBJ2-3 and V is TRBV5-1; 10 nucleotides align to TRBD1. CDR3 length: 15 amino acids. The V gene's germline CDR1 is SGHRS and CDR2 YFSETQ. J was trimmed by 4 bases and V by 3 bases; bases with no gene match: 5. CDR3 sequence reads: CASSWTGTGADTQYF. CDR3 sequence (DNA): TGCGCCAGCAGCTGGACCGGGACAGGGGCAGATACGCAGTATTTT.

The rearrangement joins TRBV13 to TRBJ2-7; TRBD1 agrees at 10 bases. J gave up 5 bases and V 4 bases, and 8 bases lay outside the gene matches. Per the germline V gene, CDR1 is PRHDT and CDR2 is FYEKMQ (reference sequence). This CDR3 comprises 15 residues. The CDR3 DNA reads as TGTGCCAGCAGCTACCGGACAGGGGGTTTTAACGAGCAGTACTTC. Translated: CASSYRTGGFNEQYF.

This sequence joins TRBV5-1 and TRBJ2-1, with TRBD2 identical over 9 bases. V lost 8 bases to trimming and J lost 1 base; unmatched junction nucleotides: 7. The length of the CDR3 is 15 residues. Germline loops: CDR1 SGHRS, CDR2 YFSETQ. CDR3 DNA: TGCGCCAGTGGGAAAAGCGGGGGGTCCTACAATGAGCAGTTCTTC. Its protein is CASGKSGGSYNEQFF.

The chain recombines TRBV28 with TRBJ2-2; perhaps TRBD1 as D (6 bases). V was clipped by 7 bases and J by 7 bases, with 16 bases between them. Per the germline V gene, CDR1 is MDHEN and CDR2 is SYDVKM. This CDR3 is 14 amino acids long. DNA of the CDR3: TGTGCCAGCAATCCGACAGGCATTGGCGGGGAGCTGTTTTTT. The encoded protein is CASNPTGIGGELFF.

The rearrangement links TRBV28 to TRBJ1-5, with D uncertain. Germline CDR1 reads MDHEN; CDR2 reads SYDVKM. The CDR3 covers 14 residues. V shed 5 bases and J shed 5 bases, with 13 bases lying between them. This CDR3 reads CASSRGNPDQPQHF. The CDR3 DNA is TGTGCCAGCAGTCGAGGGAACCCCGATCAGCCCCAGCATTTT.

Written as DNA, the CDR3 is TGTGCCGGTAGGACAGGCGGATATGGCTACACCTTC. Translating gives CAGRTGGYGYTF. V and J are TRBV28 and TRBJ1-2; 7 bases map to TRBD1. From germline, CDR1 is MDHEN and CDR2 SYDVKM. J was trimmed by 5 bases and V by 11 bases; bases with no gene match: 8. This CDR3 is built from 12 residues.

The gene calls are TRBV19 and TRBJ2-4, with D possibly being TRBD2 (5 bases). Germline CDR1 LNHDA, CDR2 SQIVND (reference sequence). V was pared by 6 bases and J by 3 bases, with 18 bases between. This CDR3 spans 16 amino acids. CDR3 in amino acids: CASSPAGEGDKNIQYF. CDR3 nucleotides: TGTGCCAGTAGCCCTGCGGGCGAGGGAGACAAAAACATTCAGTACTTC.

The V gene is TRBV19, the J gene TRBJ2-1; TRBD1 matches at 9 bases. The ends lost 7 bases at V and 0 bases at J; junction bases unmatched: 22. In germline, CDR1 is LNHDA, CDR2 SQIVND (reference sequence). CDR3 length: 21 residues. Written as DNA, the CDR3 is TGTGCCAGTACCACCCCGAGGTGGGACAGGGCATTACGGCGCTCCTACAATGAGCAGTTCTTC. It yields the protein CASTTPRWDRALRRSYNEQFF.

This clone was observed once. The chain is built from TRBV6-1 and TRBJ2-2; D is ambiguous. The CDR3 consists of 12 residues. From germline, CDR1 is MNHNS and CDR2 SASEGT. Trimming stripped 6 bases from V and 4 bases from J, with 6 bases between. As DNA, the CDR3 is TGTGCCAGCAGCCTCTTCACCGGGGAGCTGTTTTTT. Amino acids: CASSLFTGELFF.

The gene calls are TRBV4-1 and TRBJ1-2; D is possibly TRBD1 (5 bases). This CDR3 has 17 residues. The germline V and J ends were trimmed by 1 base and 5 bases, with 20 bases remaining between them. Germline lookup yields CDR1 MGHRA and CDR2 YSYEKL. CDR3 loop: CASSQGERRTTGYGYTF. The CDR3 coding sequence is TGCGCCAGCAGCCAAGGGGAAAGACGGACAACGGGTTATGGCTACACCTTC.

The rearrangement uses TRBV6-6 and TRBJ2-7; possible D gene TRBD1, 6 bases. The CDR3 runs 14 residues. Trimming pared 4 bases from V and 0 bases from J, leaving 10 bases between. Germline V CDR1 and CDR2: MNHNY, SVGAGI (reference sequence). CDR3 in amino acids: CASSSRTVSYEQYF. Here the CDR3 DNA reads TGTGCCAGCAGTTCCCGGACAGTCTCCTACGAGCAGTACTTC.

This clone appeared a single time. The chain recombines TRBV18 with TRBJ2-3, with a weak D call TRBD1 (6 bases). CDR3 length: 15 amino acids. CDR1 is KGHSH and CDR2 is LQKENI in the germline V gene. V lost 5 bases and J lost 6, with 18 bases in between. CDR3 region: CASSWVTGVKDTQYF. The DNA of the CDR3 is TGTGCCAGCTCATGGGTGACAGGCGTTAAGGATACGCAGTATTTT.

The chain employs TRBV11-2 and TRBJ1-2, with 7 bases fitting TRBD1. V dropped 6 bases and J dropped 0; count of bases not matched to a gene: 7. The CDR3 contains 15 residues. Germline CDR1 SGHAT, CDR2 FQNNGV. CDR3 DNA sequence: TGTGCCAGCAGACTTGGGACAGCAGCTAACTATGGCTACACCTTC. Amino acids: CASRLGTAANYGYTF.

Written as DNA, the CDR3 is TGTGCCAGCAGCGAAAACAGGGGGCTAGGAAACACCATATATTTT. Protein product: CASSENRGLGNTIYF. The rearrangement uses TRBV7-9 and TRBJ1-3; 9 bases line up with TRBD1. V was pared by 5 bases and J by 4 bases, with 6 bases of the junction left unmatched. Per the germline V gene, CDR1 is SEHNR and CDR2 is FQNEAQ (reference sequence). The CDR3 is 15 residues long.

The chain is built from TRBV6-4 and TRBJ1-2; D remains ambiguous. Germline-derived CDR1 and CDR2 are MRHNA and SNTAGT. This CDR3 contains 20 residues. V was clipped by 7 bases and J by 0 bases, with 30 bases between them. CDR3 nucleotide sequence: TGTGCCAGCACATTAGGGTGGAGGTACGACCTCCCGTCTTCTAACTATGGCTACACCTTC. Translation: CASTLGWRYDLPSSNYGYTF.

The gene calls are TRBV7-2 and TRBJ2-1; D perhaps matches TRBD1 (5 bases). The V and J ends lost 6 bases and 9 bases respectively, with 18 bases between them. Germline CDR1 is SGHTA and CDR2 is FQGNSA. The CDR3 is 14 residues long. In nucleotides, the CDR3 is TGTGCCAGCAGTCTAGATTACAGGTCTAGTGAGCAGTTCTTC. Translating it yields CASSLDYRSSEQFF.

This clone was counted only a few times. The rearrangement links TRBV2 to TRBJ1-5, with 9 bases that match TRBD1. CDR1 is SNHLY, CDR2 FYNNEI, per germline. With V trimmed by 7 bases and J by 11 bases, 15 bases remained unmatched. The CDR3 consists of 15 residues. Here the CDR3 reads CASKSSGQGPQTQHF. The CDR3 region has the DNA TGTGCCAGCAAATCATCGGGACAGGGCCCCCAAACCCAGCATTTT. Filled out from reference TRBV2 and TRBJ1-5, the complete variable domain reads EPEVTQTPSHQVTQMGQEVILRCVPISNHLYFYWYRQILGQKVEFLVSFYNNEISEKSEIFDDQFSVERPDGSNFTLKIRSTKLEDSAMYFCASKSSGQGPQTQHFGDGTRLSIL.

The CDR3 here is CASNGPGGEETQYF. DNA for the CDR3: TGTGCCAGTAACGGGCCGGGGGGGGAAGAGACCCAGTACTTC. The chain couples TRBV19 to TRBJ2-5; 8 positions match TRBD2. CDR1 and CDR2 (germline): LNHDA, SQIVND (reference sequence). V lost 7 bases, J lost 3 bases, and 7 bases stayed unmatched. The CDR3 has 14 amino acids.

The chain has TRBV7-2 and TRBJ2-1; TRBD1 is a possible D gene (7 bases). CDR3 length: 15 amino acids. The V end lost 1 base, the J end lost 6 bases, and 13 bases lay between the germline ends. Germline CDR1 SGHTA, CDR2 FQGNSA. The CDR3 spells CASSLVFQGGNEQFF. The CDR3 bases are TGTGCCAGCAGCTTAGTGTTCCAGGGGGGCAATGAGCAGTTCTTC.

This chain uses TRBV19 with TRBJ2-1; TRBD2 matches 11 bases. CDR1 is LNHDA and CDR2 is SQIVND in the germline V gene (reference sequence). V shed 4 bases and J 7 bases; nucleotides not matched to a gene: 15. The CDR3 is made up of 18 amino acids. For the CDR3, the DNA is TGTGCCAGTAGTACGACAGAGTTCAGGGCTAGCGGGAGGAATGAGCAGTTCTTC. Protein product: CASSTTEFRASGRNEQFF.